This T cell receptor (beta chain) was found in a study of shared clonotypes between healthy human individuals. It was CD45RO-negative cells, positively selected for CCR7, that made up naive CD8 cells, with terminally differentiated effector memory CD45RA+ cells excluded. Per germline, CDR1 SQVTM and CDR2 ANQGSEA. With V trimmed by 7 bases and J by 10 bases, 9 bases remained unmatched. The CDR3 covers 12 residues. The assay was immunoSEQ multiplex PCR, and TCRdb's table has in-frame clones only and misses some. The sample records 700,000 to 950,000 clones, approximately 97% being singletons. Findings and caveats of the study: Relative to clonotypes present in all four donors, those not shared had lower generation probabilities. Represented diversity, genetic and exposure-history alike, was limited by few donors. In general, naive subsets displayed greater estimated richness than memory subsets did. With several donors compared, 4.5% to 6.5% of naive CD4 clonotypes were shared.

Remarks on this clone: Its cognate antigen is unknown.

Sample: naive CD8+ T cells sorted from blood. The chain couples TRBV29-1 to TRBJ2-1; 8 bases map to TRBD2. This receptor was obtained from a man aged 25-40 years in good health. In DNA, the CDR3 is TGCAGCGCCCGGGGTAGCGGGGACGAGCAGTTCTTC. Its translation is CSARGSGDEQFF.